The present T cell receptor beta chain was sequenced within a study of human T cells and chemical hapten exposure. The CDR3 runs to 12 residues. V lost 8 bases and J 3 bases, leaving 11 bases between the germline ends. Germline V gene lookup returns CDR1 LNHDA and CDR2 SQIVND (reference sequence). This clonotype showed up just a few times. Separate cDNA molecules received unique molecular identifiers, which the library attached to them. TCRdb ran MiXCR on the RACE reads and lists one entry per CDR3 protein. Of tens of thousands of distinct CDR3 sequences in the sample, about an eighth are singletons; the top ten hold roughly 2.4%. The sample's time point: patch test 3, about 24 weeks after DPC sensitization. Noted treatment: therapeutic diphenylcyclopropenone sensitization with weekly scalp DPC.

The sequence was obtained from a man younger than 45 with alopecia areata. Some clones in this sample may be carry-over from other donors' samples. V usage is TRBV19 and J usage is TRBJ2-7; D call uncertain. Sequenced material: whole blood, taken in connection with sensitization to the hapten diphenylcyclopropenone (DPC). In DNA, the CDR3 is TGTGCCAGTCGTAGTGGAATCTACGAGCAGTACTTC. Translated, it gives CASRSGIYEQYF.